This T cell receptor (beta chain) emerged from a study of T cells after yellow fever vaccination. Looking at the study overall: Those fractions that held only low numbers of cells were prepared using the SMART-Seq v4 Ultra Low Input RNA kit. Study-level findings and limits: Although the secondary response was weaker, it peaked faster, at day 5 versus 15. Detected again after the booster were most primary-vaccination clones, at nearly 97% CD4 and 80% to 90% CD8.

This CDR3 is 14 amino acids long. The germline V gene has CDR1 LNHDA and CDR2 SQIVND (reference sequence). V lost 7 bases, J lost 6 bases, and 16 bases lay in between. This clonotype was seen only a few times. Its target is not known. Template switching by 5'RACE produced TCR cDNA, adding a universal primer site and UMIs. TCRdb passed the 5' RACE reads through MiXCR, listing each CDR3 protein once. There are some 350,000 distinct CDR3 sequences in the sample; 7.5% to 9% occur only once, and more than 15% lies in the top ten. The chain is built from TRBV19 and TRBJ1-5; D unclear. The source of this sequence is a man between 18 and 35 years old who received the YFV17D yellow fever vaccine. The sample here was PBMCs, taken on the day of the first yellow fever vaccination. CDR3 protein: CASTFGQDSQPQHF. The CDR3, as DNA: TGTGCCAGTACCTTCGGGCAGGATAGTCAGCCCCAGCATTTT.